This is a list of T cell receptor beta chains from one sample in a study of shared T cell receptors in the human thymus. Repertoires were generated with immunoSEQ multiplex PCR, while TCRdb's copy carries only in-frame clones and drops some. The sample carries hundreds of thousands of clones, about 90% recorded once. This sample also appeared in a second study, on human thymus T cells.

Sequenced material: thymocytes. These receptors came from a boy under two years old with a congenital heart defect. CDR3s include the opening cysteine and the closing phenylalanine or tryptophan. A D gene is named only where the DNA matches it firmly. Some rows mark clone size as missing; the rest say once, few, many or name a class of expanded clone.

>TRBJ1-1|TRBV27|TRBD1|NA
TGTGCCAGCAGCTTAGACAGGGTGGACGGGAGGAACACTGAAGCTTTCTTT
CASSLDRVDGRNTEAFF
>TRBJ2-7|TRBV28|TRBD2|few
TGTGCCAGCAGTTGGACTAGCGGCGCCTACGAGCAGTACTTC
CASSWTSGAYEQYF
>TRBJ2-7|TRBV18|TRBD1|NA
TGTGCCAGCTCACCGGGGGACAGGGACTACGAGCAGTACTTC
CASSPGDRDYEQYF
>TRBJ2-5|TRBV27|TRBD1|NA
TGTGCCAGCAGTTCGACAGGGAAACAAGAGACCCAGTACTTC
CASSSTGKQETQYF
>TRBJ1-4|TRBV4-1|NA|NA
TGCGCCAGCAGCCAAAGCGCGGATGAAAAACTGTTTTTT
CASSQSADEKLFF
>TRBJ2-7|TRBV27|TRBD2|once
TGTGCCAGCAGTTTTCGGGGGGGGCCGGTGTACGAGCAGTACTTC
CASSFRGGPVYEQYF
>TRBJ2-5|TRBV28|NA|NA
TGTGCCAGCAGCTACGGTCAAGAGACCCAGTACTTC
CASSYGQETQYF
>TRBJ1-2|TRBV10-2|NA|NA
TGCGCCACCCGGACTTGTGATGGCTACACCTTC
CATRTCDGYTF
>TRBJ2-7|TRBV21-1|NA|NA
TGTGCCAGCAGCCACGTAGAGGACAGGGTTATGGACGAGCAGTACTTC
CASSHVEDRVMDEQYF
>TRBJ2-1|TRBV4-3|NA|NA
TGCGCCAGCAGCCAAGAGGTACCGGGTGAGCAGTTCTTC
CASSQEVPGEQFF
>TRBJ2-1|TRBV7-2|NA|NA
TGTGCCAGCAGCTTCTTACAGGGCCAGGGGGGCAATGAGCAGTTCTTC
CASSFLQGQGGNEQFF
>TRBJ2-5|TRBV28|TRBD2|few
TGTGCCAGCAGTTTTACCGGGAGGGCGGGTTGCCAAGAGACCCAGTACTTC
CASSFTGRAGCQETQYF
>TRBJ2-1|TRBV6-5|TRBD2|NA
TGTGCCAGCATGTGGACTAGCGGGCGTAGGGATGAGCAGTTCTTC
CASMWTSGRRDEQFF
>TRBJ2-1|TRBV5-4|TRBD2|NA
TGTGCCAGCAGCTTGGGTCCGGGACTAGCGGGAGGTGAGCAGTTCTTC
CASSLGPGLAGGEQFF
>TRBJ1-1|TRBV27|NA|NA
TGTGCCAGCAGTTCGGGGGGACACACTGAAGCTTTCTTT
CASSSGGHTEAFF
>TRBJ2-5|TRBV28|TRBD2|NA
TGTGCCAGCAGTTTATGGGGCGGGAGGACGGAGACCCAGTACTTC
CASSLWGGRTETQYF
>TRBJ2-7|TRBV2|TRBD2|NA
TGTGCCAGCAGTCACCCGGACTCAATAGCGGGAGGTTACGAGCAGTACTTC
CASSHPDSIAGGYEQYF
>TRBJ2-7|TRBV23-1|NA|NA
TGCGCCAGCAGTTCCCCCCCCTGGAGCGTTAAGGCCTACGAGCAGTACTTC
CASSSPPWSVKAYEQYF
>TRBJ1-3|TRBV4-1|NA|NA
TGCGCCAGCAGCCAAGATTGTCATCGGGAACAAAAGTCCTCTGGAAACACCATATATTTT
CASSQDCHREQKSSGNTIYF
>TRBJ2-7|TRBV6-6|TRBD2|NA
TGTGCCAGCAGTAACTCAGCGGGAGGGGCCTACGAGCAGTACTTC
CASSNSAGGAYEQYF
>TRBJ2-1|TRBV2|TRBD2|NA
TGTGCCAGCAGCACGACTAGCGGGAGGGCGAGAAAGGCCAATGAGCAGTTCTTC
CASSTTSGRARKANEQFF
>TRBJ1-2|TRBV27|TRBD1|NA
TGTGCCAGCAGCCAGGGACAGCTCGACTATGGCTACACCTTC
CASSQGQLDYGYTF
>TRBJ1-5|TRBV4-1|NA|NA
TGCGCCAGCAGCCAAGATCGGGACATCCCCGGGAGCAATCAGCCCCAGCATTTT
CASSQDRDIPGSNQPQHF
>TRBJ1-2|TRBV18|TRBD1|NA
TGTGCCAGCTCCGACCCCGGGGACAGGAATGGCTACACCTTC
CASSDPGDRNGYTF